A single sample gave rise to the 30 T cell receptor beta chains below, sequenced in a study of cytomegalovirus exposure and HLA in healthy donors. The repertoire was sequenced with immunoSEQ multiplex PCR; TCRdb's copy has only in-frame clones and lacks some. The sample has about 63,000 clones, more than 80% seen once. The sample consisted of PBMCs. All receptors derive from a woman between 18 and 30 years old in good health and CMV-seronegative.

The gene calls are TRBV2 and TRBJ1-2, with TRBD1 matching over 7 bases. This CDR3 is built from 13 residues. The junction had 3 bases not matched to a gene; V was cut back by 4 bases and J by 4 bases. CDR1 and CDR2 (germline): SNHLY, FYNNEI. CDR3 protein: CASSGRDSYGYTF. The CDR3 coding sequence is TGTGCCAGCAGTGGCCGGGACAGCTATGGCTACACCTTC.

V and J are TRBV5-5 and TRBJ2-7; 9 nucleotides line up with TRBD1. V shed 4 bases and J 9 bases; nucleotides not matched to a gene: 11. The CDR3 sequence is 14 residues long. CDR1 is SGHKS and CDR2 is YYEKEE in the germline V gene (reference sequence). In DNA, the CDR3 is TGTGCCAGCAGCCCGGAGGGACAGGGCGTGGGGCAGTACTTC. The encoded protein is CASSPEGQGVGQYF. The variable domain in full, completed from reference TRBV5-5 and TRBJ2-7, reads DAGVTQSPTHLIKTRGQQVTLRCSPISGHKSVSWYQQVLGQGPQFIFQYYEKEERGRGNFPDRFSARQFPNYSSELNVNALLLGDSALYLCASSPEGQGVGQYFGPGTRLTVT.

This clone was seen once. The chain couples TRBV27 to TRBJ2-7; D may be TRBD1 (6 bases). Germline V gene data show CDR1 as MNHEY and CDR2 as SMNVEV (reference sequence). There are 14 residues in the CDR3. V gave up 6 bases and J gave up 1 base, with 13 bases separating them. CDR3 in DNA: TGTGCCAGCAGCCCCAGGGGCCCATCCTACGAGCAGTACTTC. Amino acids: CASSPRGPSYEQYF.

This chain links TRBV6-5 with TRBJ2-1; TRBD1 aligns across 7 bases. J was trimmed by 5 bases and V by 8 bases; bases with no gene match: 12. CDR3 length equals 15 residues. The germline gives CDR1 MNHEY, CDR2 SVGAGI. The CDR3, as DNA: TGTGCCAGCTTCGCTAGGGGGCCTTGGCACAATGAGCAGTTCTTC. This codes for CASFARGPWHNEQFF.

The chain has TRBV7-9 and TRBJ2-3, with TRBD2 identical over 13 bases. With V trimmed by 1 base and J by 5 bases, 9 bases remained unmatched. The CDR3 sequence is 18 residues long. Germline V lookup: CDR1 SEHNR, CDR2 FQNEAQ (reference sequence). CDR3 sequence: CASSLGTSGRPTVDTQYF. The CDR3 DNA reads TGTGCCAGCAGCTTAGGGACTAGCGGGAGACCGACGGTAGATACGCAGTATTTT.

The V call is TRBV28, the J call TRBJ2-2; possible D gene TRBD2, 5 bases. Germline-derived CDR1 and CDR2 are MDHEN and SYDVKM. Trimming shortened V by 6 bases and J by 6 bases, and 14 bases separated the two germline ends. CDR3 size: 14 residues. DNA of the CDR3: TGTGCCAGCAGCCACCGCGCCGGGGCCGGGGAGCTGTTTTTT. Translating it yields CASSHRAGAGELFF.

The chain uses TRBV28 and TRBJ1-2; 10 positions agree with TRBD1. Germline V gene data show CDR1 as MDHEN and CDR2 as SYDVKM. Trimming cost V 6 bases and J 6 bases; bases outside gene matches: 10. This CDR3 is built from 15 residues. CDR3 loop: CASRVEGQGRNGYTF. CDR3 in DNA: TGTGCCAGCAGAGTAGAGGGACAGGGGAGGAATGGCTACACCTTC.

The CDR3 sequence is CASILAGGVETQYF. The DNA for the CDR3 is TGTGCCAGCATCCTAGCGGGAGGAGTTGAGACCCAGTACTTC. This chain links TRBV5-5 with TRBJ2-5, with TRBD2 matching over 11 bases. The junction had 6 bases not matched to a gene; V was cut back by 6 bases and J by 5 bases. Looked up from germline, CDR1 is SGHKS and CDR2 is YYEKEE (reference sequence). The CDR3 sequence is 14 residues long.

This clone was seen just once. The rearrangement links TRBV5-6 to TRBJ2-3; 11 bases are a match to TRBD2. V was pared by 2 bases and J by 4 bases, with 6 bases of the junction left unmatched. The CDR3 has 16 amino acids. The germline CDR1 and CDR2 sequences are SGHDT and YYEEEE. The CDR3 coding sequence is TGTGCCAGCAGCTTCGCGACTAGCGGGGCCGCAGATACGCAGTATTTT. It translates to CASSFATSGAADTQYF.

This clone was seen just once. The rearrangement joins TRBV28 to TRBJ2-1; D perhaps matches TRBD1 (6 bases). V lost 3 bases and J lost 0, with 12 bases in between. The CDR3 covers 16 residues. Germline values: CDR1 MDHEN, CDR2 SYDVKM. CDR3 sequence (DNA): TGTGCCAGCAGTTTTCCACAGGGTAGCTCCTACAATGAGCAGTTCTTC. Protein product: CASSFPQGSSYNEQFF.

The V gene is TRBV18, the J gene TRBJ1-5; tentatively, D is TRBD1 (5 bases). Deletions cut 8 bases from V and 5 bases from J, with 19 bases between. Germline CDR1 KGHSH, CDR2 LQKENI. The CDR3 loop spans 15 amino acids. CDR3 residues: CASPSLGGPYQPQHF. The CDR3 coding sequence is TGTGCCAGCCCGAGCTTGGGGGGTCCTTATCAGCCCCAGCATTTT.

The chain has TRBV11-2 and TRBJ2-7; the match to TRBD1 covers 8 bases. The trim removed 1 base at V and 4 bases at J, leaving 6 bases unmatched. Per germline, CDR1 SGHAT and CDR2 FQNNGV. The CDR3 has 15 amino acids. The CDR3 is CASSLGGQVDYEQYF. In nucleotides, the CDR3 is TGTGCCAGCAGCTTAGGGGGACAGGTAGATTACGAGCAGTACTTC.

The chain uses TRBV30 and TRBJ2-4, with 8 bases fitting TRBD1. The CDR3 runs 14 residues. The trim removed 5 bases at V and 6 bases at J, leaving 9 bases unmatched. The V gene's germline CDR1 is GTSNPN and CDR2 SVGIG (reference sequence). The CDR3 reads CAWERGGQGNIQYF. CDR3 nucleotides: TGTGCCTGGGAGAGGGGAGGACAGGGAAACATTCAGTACTTC.

Concerning this clone: Relative to the germline gene, one junction end is altered; a read error may explain this. This chain uses TRBV13 with TRBJ2-7; D is unclear. The length of the CDR3 is 14 residues. In germline, CDR1 is PRHDT, CDR2 FYEKMQ (reference sequence). The CDR3 sequence is CASSVGIQTYEQYF. The CDR3 nucleotides read TGTGCCAGCAGCGTAGGGATCCAGACCTACGAGCAGTACTTC.

V and J are TRBV30 and TRBJ2-2; D is undetermined. The CDR3 length is 14 residues. Germline V gives CDR1 GTSNPN, CDR2 SVGIG (reference sequence). V was trimmed by 2 bases and J by 5 bases, leaving 12 bases between them. The CDR3 is CAWSIISGTGELFF. DNA of the CDR3: TGTGCCTGGAGTATTATATCAGGAACCGGGGAGCTGTTTTTT.

The genes are TRBV6-5 and TRBJ2-7, with TRBD2 matching over 8 bases. V lost 2 bases and J lost 6; bases outside the gene matches: 6. This CDR3 comprises 14 residues. Germline CDR1 is MNHEY and CDR2 is SVGAGI. The chain's CDR3 is CASSYEREWGEQYF. CDR3 DNA: TGTGCCAGCAGTTACGAGCGGGAGTGGGGCGAGCAGTACTTC.

This sequence joins TRBV28 and TRBJ2-1, with 7 bases identical to TRBD1. Germline V gene lookup returns CDR1 MDHEN and CDR2 SYDVKM. J was trimmed by 9 bases and V by 7 bases; bases with no gene match: 9. This CDR3 is built from 13 residues. The CDR3 here is CASTSRRDSEQFF. CDR3 DNA: TGTGCCAGCACCTCCCGCCGGGACAGTGAGCAGTTCTTC.

The rearrangement links TRBV6-6 to TRBJ1-2; 7 nucleotides align to TRBD1. The CDR3 spans 13 residues. V lost 5 bases, J lost 8 bases, and 8 bases stayed unmatched. Germline V gene data show CDR1 as MNHNY and CDR2 as SVGAGI (reference sequence). The chain's CDR3 is CASSHGQEGGYTF. The CDR3 region has the DNA TGTGCCAGCAGTCACGGACAGGAGGGAGGCTACACCTTC.

J is TRBJ2-3 and V is TRBV5-1; perhaps TRBD2 as D (7 bases). Germline V gene sequence: CDR1 SGHRS, CDR2 YFSETQ. Trimming removed 2 bases at V and 6 bases at J, with 13 bases between. This CDR3 region has 14 residues. The CDR3 DNA follows: TGCGCCAGCAGCTTTGGGAGGGGGTTGGATACGCAGTATTTT. This sequence encodes CASSFGRGLDTQYF. The complete variable domain, with remaining parts taken from reference TRBV5-1 and TRBJ2-3, reads KAGVTQTPRYLIKTRGQQVTLSCSPISGHRSVSWYQQTPGQGLQFLFEYFSETQRNKGNFPGRFSGRQFSNSRSEMNVSTLELGDSALYLCASSFGRGLDTQYFGPGTRLTVL.

This sequence joins TRBV7-9 and TRBJ2-1, with D possibly matching TRBD2 (5 bases). Looked up from germline, CDR1 is SEHNR and CDR2 is FQNEAQ (reference sequence). This CDR3 has 15 amino acids. Trimming removed 5 bases at V and 4 bases at J, with 15 bases between. The CDR3: CASSTRSGLYNEQFF. CDR3 coding DNA: TGTGCCAGCAGCACACGATCGGGGTTGTACAATGAGCAGTTCTTC.

The V call is TRBV11-2, the J call TRBJ2-5; TRBD1 matches 8 bases. The CDR3 contains 14 residues. V lost 5 bases and J lost 5; bases outside the gene matches: 7. CDR1 and CDR2 (germline): SGHAT, FQNNGV. CDR3 sequence reads: CASSPEAGGETQYF. The CDR3 DNA is TGTGCCAGCAGCCCCGAGGCAGGGGGCGAGACCCAGTACTTC.

The genes are TRBV27 and TRBJ2-2; D might be TRBD2 (5 bases). The length of the CDR3 is 15 residues. Germline values: CDR1 MNHEY, CDR2 SMNVEV (reference sequence). V gave up 4 bases and J gave up 0 bases, with 9 bases separating them. The CDR3 sequence: CASSWNGANTGELFF. The CDR3 DNA follows: TGTGCCAGCAGTTGGAACGGGGCGAACACCGGGGAGCTGTTTTTT.

The chain uses TRBV11-2 and TRBJ1-5, with 8 bases lining up with TRBD1. Trimming took 4 bases from V and 11 from J; bases not matched to a gene: 10. From germline, CDR1 is SGHAT and CDR2 FQNNGV. CDR3 size: 14 residues. The CDR3 loop is CASSSDRAPGAQHF. CDR3 nucleotide sequence: TGTGCCAGCAGCTCGGACAGGGCACCCGGGGCCCAGCATTTT.

This clone was recorded only once. V is TRBV28 and J is TRBJ1-2; D gene unclear. The CDR3 runs to 13 residues. Per germline, CDR1 MDHEN and CDR2 SYDVKM. Trimming shortened V by 7 bases and J by 4 bases, and 13 bases separated the two germline ends. Written as DNA, the CDR3 is TGTGCCAGCACCGATAACGGTGGCTATGGCTACACCTTC. This encodes CASTDNGGYGYTF.

V and J are TRBV28 and TRBJ2-3, with D unclear. Trimming took off 3 bases at V and 1 base at J, with 11 bases between the two ends. From germline, CDR1 is MDHEN and CDR2 SYDVKM. The CDR3 has 15 amino acids. CDR3 DNA sequence: TGTGCCAGCAGTTTTAGCCACGAGGGCACAGATACGCAGTATTTT. As protein: CASSFSHEGTDTQYF.

This clone was observed at least ten times. The chain has TRBV19 and TRBJ2-1, with D tentatively TRBD1 (5 bases). The ends were cut back, 2 bases at V and 5 bases at J, with 13 bases in the middle. The CDR3 is made up of 15 amino acids. The germline gives CDR1 LNHDA, CDR2 SQIVND (reference sequence). This CDR3 is CASSIWGTGNNEQFF. The CDR3, as DNA: TGTGCCAGTAGTATATGGGGCACGGGCAACAATGAGCAGTTCTTC.

The V call is TRBV6-1, the J call TRBJ1-2; TRBD1 matches 11 bases. V was clipped by 6 bases and J by 5 bases; unmatched bases: 8. Germline V CDR1 and CDR2: MNHNS, SASEGT. The CDR3 runs 15 residues. CDR3 nucleotides: TGTGCCAGCAGCCCTGGGACAGGGGGGGGGTATGGCTACACCTTC. Its protein is CASSPGTGGGYGYTF.

Here the CDR3 reads CASSLRGGTEAFF. For the CDR3, the DNA is TGTGCCAGCAGTTTGAGGGGAGGCACTGAAGCTTTCTTT. This chain joins TRBV28 and TRBJ1-1; D possibly corresponds to TRBD1 (5 bases). Germline loops: CDR1 MDHEN, CDR2 SYDVKM. V was pared by 3 bases and J by 4 bases, with 9 bases between. CDR3 length: 13 amino acids.

The rearrangement uses TRBV6-6 and TRBJ2-7; tentative D call: TRBD2 (6 bases). Germline CDR1 is MNHNY and CDR2 is SVGAGI (reference sequence). The CDR3 spans 14 residues. Trimming removed 6 bases from V and 6 bases from J, with 18 bases in between. The CDR3 bases are TGTGCCAGCAGCTCAGACTTGGGGGGATTCGAGCAGTACTTC. It yields the protein CASSSDLGGFEQYF.

The CDR3 reads CASSIRGFTGELFF. The CDR3 DNA reads as TGTGCCAGTAGTATCCGGGGGTTCACCGGGGAGCTGTTTTTT. The rearrangement joins TRBV19 to TRBJ2-2; D perhaps matches TRBD2 (6 bases). V lost 3 bases and J 4 bases, leaving 9 bases between the germline ends. The CDR3 runs 14 residues. Germline assignment: CDR1 LNHDA and CDR2 SQIVND (reference sequence).